This TCR beta chain came from a study of blood T cell repertoires in COVID-19. Study in general: Donors in the United States, Italy and Spain gave samples during acute or convalescent COVID-19. PBMCs, B-cell-depleted T cells, or T cells provided the cDNA or gDNA that made up the material.

CDR3 length: 13 residues. The V and J ends lost 7 bases and 4 bases respectively, with 11 bases between them. The authors' processing: Cell counts per sample came from amplifying reference gene primers. The data were produced by immunoSEQ multiplex PCR, yet TCRdb's version contains in-frame clones alone and is incomplete. V and J calls and clone size are copied from that table; D and trimming were computed from the DNA. The sample gives fewer than 300,000 clones, under 90% of which show up once; roughly 11% is in the top ten. The chain joins TRBV12-3 or TRBV12-4 to TRBJ1-5; TRBD1 is a possible D gene (6 bases). The origin of this receptor is a man in his forties or fifties with COVID-19, enrolled during active disease. Input material: peripheral blood. The CDR3 region is CASTGHINQPQHF. The CDR3 DNA sequence: TGTGCCAGCACGGGACACATAAATCAGCCCCAGCATTTT.